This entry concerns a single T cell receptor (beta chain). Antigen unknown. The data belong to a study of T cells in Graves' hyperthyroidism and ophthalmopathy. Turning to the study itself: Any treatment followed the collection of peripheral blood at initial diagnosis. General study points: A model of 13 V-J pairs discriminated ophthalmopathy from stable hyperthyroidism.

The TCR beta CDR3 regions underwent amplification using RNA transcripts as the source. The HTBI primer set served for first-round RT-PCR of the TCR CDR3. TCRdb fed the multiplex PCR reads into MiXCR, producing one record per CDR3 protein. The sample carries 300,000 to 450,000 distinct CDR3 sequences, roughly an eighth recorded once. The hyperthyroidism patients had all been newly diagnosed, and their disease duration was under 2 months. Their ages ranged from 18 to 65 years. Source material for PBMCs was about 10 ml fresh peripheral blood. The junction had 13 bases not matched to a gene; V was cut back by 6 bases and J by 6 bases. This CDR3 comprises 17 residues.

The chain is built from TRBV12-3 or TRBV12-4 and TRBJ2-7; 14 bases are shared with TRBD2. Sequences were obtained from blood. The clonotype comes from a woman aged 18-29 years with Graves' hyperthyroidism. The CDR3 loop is CASSLHIGTSGSREQYF. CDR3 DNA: TGTGCCAGCAGCCTACACATAGGGACTAGCGGGAGTCGCGAGCAGTACTTC.